This T cell receptor (beta chain) derives from a study of OX40 agonist ivuxolimab in advanced cancers. Trimming pared 3 bases from V and 2 bases from J, leaving 1 base between. CDR1 and CDR2 from the germline V gene are SGHAT and FQDESV (reference sequence). This CDR3 region has 12 residues. Profiled with immunoSEQ multiplex PCR; TCRdb holds only in-frame clones, not every one. The sample lists around 40,000 clones; roughly 84% were seen once. Source: CD4+ or CD8+ T cells sorted from blood, taken in a trial of the OX40 agonist ivuxolimab. The sequence derives from an adult with an advanced solid tumor such as melanoma, head and neck, liver or kidney cancer. This sequence joins TRBV11-1 and TRBJ2-2; D not certain. CDR3 residues: CASSFNTGELFF. The CDR3 region has the DNA TGTGCCAGCAGCTTTAACACCGGGGAGCTGTTTTTT.